This entry features one T cell receptor beta chain sequence. No antigen is known for it. No base quality values were provided; no much bigger clone lies one nucleotide off. CD8 naive samples were CD45RO-negative cells positively selected for CCR7, giving a CD45RA+CCR7+ population that excluded TemRA cells. The donors were healthy, HIV-negative adults who had no recently reported acute infections or vaccinations. All donors were Caucasian adults living in Nashville, Tennessee, USA. Blood was collected by leukapheresis, and PBMCs were isolated by Ficoll-Histopaque density gradient centrifugation and then cryopreserved in liquid nitrogen vapor phase. Analytical flow cytometry was used to check the purity and quantity of each magnetically sorted T cell population. Genomic DNA was isolated from each sorted fraction and quantified by UV absorbance on a Nanodrop 2000c. The data were taken from a study of shared clonotypes between healthy human individuals (dated by TCRdb to about 2020). For the study in its entirety: The cohort included three men and two women between 18 and 49 years of age. To estimate repertoire size and how much clonotype sharing occurs between individuals, the study deeply sequenced the blood TCR repertoires of roughly 5 healthy adults. To increase sequencing depth and limit assay-specific biases, TCR repertoire library preparation and sequencing were carried out by different laboratories using diverse techniques. Between about 0.8 and 9 billion PBMCs per donor were obtained by leukapheresis. Per donor, three plates each were used for CD4 naive and CD4 memory, two for CD8 naive, and one for CD8 memory.

Beyond this particular receptor, the publication reports: When a few donors were compared, the shared fraction of clonotypes was 5% to 6.5% for naive CD4, less than 4% for naive CD8, 2.3% for memory CD4, and about 0.36% for memory CD8. Even with the large sequencing depth, rarefaction of the sorted-subset datasets indicated that sequencing was incomplete. Because the study included only a small number of donors, the genetic and exposure-history diversity represented was limited. Sampling was restricted to blood, and TCR repertoires in tissues likely differ from the TCR repertoires found in blood. Larger estimated clonotype richness was generally found for naive subsets than for memory subsets. Compared with non-shared clonotypes, clonotypes shared by all four sorted-subset donors had higher generation probabilities. Pairwise subsampling indicated that sequencing depth was expected to affect the degree of clonotype sharing among donors.

V sheds 1 base and J sheds 4 bases, leaving 19 bases between their ends. Reading from cysteine to phenylalanine, the CDR3 counts 17 amino acids. Solely the CDR3 DNA is kept, with 51 bases framed from the first base. The germline V gene gives CDR1 as SGHTA and CDR2 as FQGNSA. TCR CDR3 regions were amplified from genomic DNA by multiplex PCR using the deep immunoSEQ assay. Extracted genomic DNA from each cell subset was distributed evenly across all wells of several immunoSEQ 96-well plates, and each plate was treated as a replicate. For sorted subsets, each replicate PCR was loaded with 200 ng genomic DNA, equivalent to 25,000 to 30,000 T cell genomes. Purified libraries were quantified with a Qubit 3.0 fluorometer, sized on a Bioanalyzer 2100, and re-quantified with the KAPA Library Quantification kit. Every immunoSEQ 96-well plate was sequenced on a separate single-read 150-cycle Illumina NextSeq 550 flow cell. The published analysis was carried out like this. Because only junctional sequences without quality scores were contained in the immunoSEQ output, filtering matching that applied to full-length reads could not be performed. To assign V/J genes and CDR3, sequences were annotated against IMGT germline references using PyIR, a Python wrapper for IgBLAST v1.9. Reads were filtered out if the reads had weak V/J assignments (E-value above 1e-6), no CDR3, stop codons, out-of-frame junctions, or ambiguous translated residues. V3J clonotypes were defined as sequences sharing an identical inferred V gene, J gene, and CDR3 amino acid sequence. Percentage overlap between repertoires was computed as shared unique clonotypes divided by the size of the smaller repertoire. Three approaches were used to assess repertoire richness: RTK rarefaction, the Chao1 estimator, and Recon v2.1 estimates of unobserved clonotypes. For all TCRbeta clonotypes obtained by the gDNA method from a few donors, generation probabilities were computed with OLGA. Here the immuneACCESS table is served through TCRdb, limited to in-frame sequences with V and J called. Missing clones are a known gap in these copies; in checked studies unresolved V genes cover under half, and the rest lacks a known reason. V and J calls and clone size are those listed in that table; D and trimming were worked out from the DNA. The sample data list some 2.1 million clones, and about 95% of these were observed just once. Of the sample, about 1.1% falls within the top ten clones.

The receptor was isolated from a man aged 18 to 30 in good health. Sequencing used naive CD8+ T cells sorted from blood. Interpreted using the paper, the cell subset or site label stands for: CD45RA+CCR7+. The chain couples TRBV7-2 to TRBJ1-1; the D gene lacks a confident call. The nucleotides are TGTGCCAGCAGCTTAGGGGTAGTATTGATCGAGCGCACTGAAGCTTTCTTT. Its translation reads: CASSLGVVLIERTEAFF.